This T cell receptor beta chain was found in a study of blood T cell repertoires in COVID-19. In the original analysis: Estimates of nucleated cell counts were drawn from the amplification of reference gene primers. Sequenced by immunoSEQ multiplex PCR; TCRdb stores in-frame clones only, minus some. V and J calls and clone size follow that table, whereas D and trimming were derived from the DNA. The sample shows hundreds of thousands of clones, roughly 85% of them seen only once. Per the germline V gene, CDR1 is GTSNPN and CDR2 is SVGIG (reference sequence). CDR3 length: 14 amino acids. V gave up 4 bases and J gave up 1 base, with 13 bases separating them.

The specimen sequenced was peripheral blood. This rearrangement joins TRBV30 to TRBJ1-1; no reliable D call. The sequence was collected from a man in his fifties or sixties with active or convalescent COVID-19. The CDR3 DNA reads TGTGCCTGGAACCCGGGAGTATCGAACACTGAAGCTTTCTTT. This codes for CAWNPGVSNTEAFF.